This paragraph covers one T cell receptor (beta chain) sequence. This clone was found a few times. No antigen is known for it. One end of the junction is discordant with germline, which a read error may explain. The library came from the immunoSEQ multiplex PCR assay. The multiplex PCR relied on a mix of 60 forward primers for TCR Vbeta segments and 13 reverse primers for TCR Jbeta segments. Amplification of the CDR3 region of rearranged TCR beta genes was performed with a multiplex PCR assay on genomic DNA. The Illumina HiSeq System was used to sequence the amplified TCR beta libraries as 87-base-pair reads. In the original analysis: A later analysis tallied roughly 80 million unique TCR beta chains across the 666 repertoires, and around 10 million of those chains were shared by two or more donors. Raw reads were error-corrected and collapsed into unique sequences by a nearest-neighbor algorithm in which closely related sequences were merged to remove PCR and sequencing errors. V, D and J gene segments were assigned by aligning CDR3 sequences to IMGT reference sequences. For a sequence to be retained, a match of at least six nucleotides was required to both a V gene segment and a J gene segment. Rearrangements were called productive when the CDR3 lacked stop codons and stayed in frame with V and J; all others were non-productive. CDR3 was defined by IMGT convention, running from the second conserved V-encoded cysteine to the conserved J-encoded phenylalanine. Sequences without an unambiguous match to a single V gene segment were excluded from the earlier analysis of about 630 of the donors. An earlier analysis of a few hundred of the donors called V segments functional above 56.7% productive rearrangements and segregating when the between-donor standard deviation exceeded 5%. To diagnose cytomegalovirus status from the catalog of TCR beta chain sequences, a statistical classification framework was built. In a later analysis, TCR nucleotide sequences were compared against IMGT/GENE-DB human TR gene sequences so that V and J genes could be assigned. In a later analysis, CDR3 sequences and most-parsimonious VDJ recombination scenarios were assigned using the TCRdist pipeline. In a later analysis, every TCR beta chain was defined by the combination of its CDR3 amino acid sequence and its V-gene family, and reads without a unique V-gene family were dropped. A later analysis removed roughly 590 highly shared, low-generation-probability nucleotide sequences to deal with suspected cross-contamination and a sequencing artifact. A later analysis calculated a clonal expansion index for each public chain from normalized within-repertoire ranks of inferred template counts. In a later analysis, generation probabilities were computed using a VDJ recombination model fitted to out-of-frame rearrangements, and the results were checked against IGoR. In a later analysis, TCR-TCR, TCR-HLA and TCR-CMV co-occurrence was scored with hypergeometric tests, and a repertoire-size bias correction was applied to TCR pairs. In a later analysis, false discovery rates were estimated by permuting HLA or CMV assignments 20 times. In a later analysis, co-occurring TCRs were grouped using DBSCAN, with TCRdist sequence similarity added in when clustering inside HLA-allele-positive subsets. Co-occurrence clustering excluded repertoires with fewer than 30,000 or more than 120,000 public chains, plus five with anomalous nucleotide sharing. TCRdb limited this immuneACCESS table to in-frame rearrangements with V and J called. A share of clones is missing; checked studies link under half to unresolved V genes, and the rest is unexplained. The V and J calls and clone size come from that table; D and trimming were worked out from the DNA. The sample includes fewer than 200,000 clones, with 70% to 85% observed a single time. Less than 2.5% of the sample is in the top ten clones.

The cohort consisted of 600 to 750 healthy bone marrow donors. All cohort members were sampled while nominally healthy, although unrecorded immune exposures were likely present. Of the approximately 700 cohort members, about 290 had a positive CMV serostatus and just over 350 had a negative one, while no CMV serostatus was recorded for the donor. A peripheral blood sample was provided by each donor, and peripheral blood mononuclear cells were used for TCR beta sequencing. The Qiagen DNeasy Blood Extraction Kit was used to extract genomic DNA from the blood cell samples. Spanning cysteine to phenylalanine, the CDR3 consists of 12 amino acids. Only CDR3 DNA remains: 36 bases, in frame from the first base. Via the germline V gene, CDR1 is SGHTA and CDR2 FQGNSA. This specimen comes from a study of cytomegalovirus exposure and HLA in healthy donors (dated by TCRdb to the late 2010s). About the full investigation: An earlier analysis of several hundred of the donors reported about 260 Gb of sequence data and 117 million unique TCR beta sequences obtained from about 180 million T cells. Typing coverage differed by locus: A, B, C, DRB1 and DQB1 were typed in roughly 620-630 donors, DQA1 in 522, DPA1 in 606, and DPB1 in roughly 470. Besides the first cohort of 666 subjects, a separate validation cohort made up of roughly 120 different subjects was used. The genetic ancestry cluster associated with self-reported Caucasian donors included about four fifths of the approximately 410 genotyped donors. In a later analysis, previously published TCR beta repertoires from several hundred donors were re-analyzed and high-resolution HLA genotyping was added so that TCR occurrence patterns could be studied. Approximately 300 gigabases of sequencing data and around 80 million unique TCR sequences made up an early release that covered roughly 670 HLA-typed donors. The study aimed to test whether signatures of past pathogen exposure could be identified by cataloging public T cell receptors. To predict cytomegalovirus infection status, the study combined high-throughput TCR immunosequencing, statistical association of individual TCRs with disease status, and machine learning. The study used immunosequencing to profile the T cell repertoires of approximately 650 subjects and linked those repertoires to cytomegalovirus serostatus. A later genetic analysis took genome-wide SNP genotypes for about three fifths of the roughly 670 donors and used that subset as a discovery cohort. Among over 350 genotyped donors of the cohort, an average of 235,054 unique TCR beta nucleotide sequences were sequenced per donor, roughly 20% of them non-productive. In the later analysis, no new phenotypic data were used to find candidate immune exposures; instead, reliance was placed on TCR beta sequences and their occurrence across donors. An earlier analysis of several hundred of the donors applied high-throughput TCR beta sequencing to assess whether each TCR beta V gene segment acted as functional or pseudogenic. HLA typing covered class I and class II loci at four-digit resolution. All discovery cohort repertoires had been generated on a single sequencing platform. Donor age, sex, ethnicity and CMV serostatus were collected together with the repertoire data. Roughly 5 DR-DQ haplotypes were handled as single units for association and clustering, since linkage in the cohort was strong.

The study at large found these results: The study listed 164 TCR beta chains as associated with cytomegalovirus. In a later genetic analysis, fewer N-insertions in productive TCRs were reported among donors in an Asian-associated ancestry cluster than the roughly 700-donor mean. A later analysis found that TCR association rates varied across HLA loci, with DRB1 alleles showing the most associated TCRs and HLA-C alleles the fewest. This cohort had only TCR beta chains sequenced, and the lack of alpha or paired-chain data limited which features could be detected. Because the 87-base-pair reads could not distinguish some IMGT-functional V segments, including TRBV6-2 and TRBV6-3, those segments were excluded. Correlated functional status among segregating V segments might be attributable to linkage disequilibrium, but an unknown experimental factor could not be ruled out. When HLA alleles, especially DR and DQ, strongly co-occurred, TCR associations were difficult to assign to individual alleles. For the cohort, immune exposure information was limited to CMV serostatus. Across donors, most TCR sequences were observed very rarely, whereas some public TCRs were present in many individuals. Specific HLA alleles were associated with more than 15,000 TCR beta sequences at a false discovery rate of 0.05 in a later analysis. A later analysis found that HLA-associated TCR beta chains were more clonally expanded and had lower generation probabilities than equally common non-associated chains. In a later analysis, several top co-occurrence clusters were reported to appear linked to parvovirus B19, influenza, CMV and Epstein-Barr virus. A few of the identified cytomegalovirus-associated TCR beta chains were confirmed in vitro to be specific for cytomegalovirus antigens. HLA typing was unavailable for some donors at each locus, so association tests used only the typed subset. In a later genetic analysis, a missense DCLRE1C variant was associated with V-gene and J-gene trimming of TCR beta chains, and the association was replicated in an independent cohort. Roughly 17 rarely observed V segments, including chromosome 9 orphons, were excluded from the earlier analysis of several hundred of the donors because counts were too low. Most CMV-associated TCR beta chains appeared to be HLA-restricted in a later analysis, and the HLA associations seemed to be driven largely by CMV exposure. A group of highly shared sequence variants was considered likely to be a technical artifact of the sequencing pipeline. The authors suggested that the approach could potentially be generalized to other disease states and immunological phenotypes. A further reported finding was that TCR beta sequences accurately predicted the HLA-A and HLA-B alleles for most subjects in the first cohort. The presence/absence analyses assumed that sequencing depth was roughly uniform across donors, and that assumption may not be true. In an earlier analysis of 587 of the donors, most TCR beta V segments appeared in productive rearrangements about 90% or about 30% of the time, broadly matching IMGT annotations. The classifier was reported to diagnose cytomegalovirus status with high specificity and sensitivity in both the original and validation cohorts.

The V gene is TRBV7-2 and the J gene is TRBJ2-7; the central 12 bases match TRBD2. This TCR was sampled from a human donor in good health. The sequenced sample consisted of PBMCs. The DNA sequence is TGTGCCAGCAGCTTTACTAGCGGGGGGTCAAACTTC. Its protein product is CASSFTSGGSNF.